This TCR beta chain was recorded in a study of breast tumors, draining lymph nodes, adjacent tissues. TCRdb independently ran MiXCR on the multiplex PCR reads; one entry per CDR3 protein. Altogether about 66,000 distinct CDR3 sequences are present, roughly 40% being singletons, with the ten largest covering almost 8.5%. The CDR3 has 16 amino acids. CDR1 is SEHNR and CDR2 is FQNEAQ in the germline V gene (reference sequence). Germline trimming cut 5 bases from V and 4 bases from J; bases unmatched to any gene: 6. The receptor was derived from a female donor with breast cancer. Some clones in this sample may be carry-over from other donors' samples. This sequence joins TRBV7-9 and TRBJ2-3; 13 nucleotides agree with TRBD2. The material sequenced was breast tumor tissue. In DNA, the CDR3 is TGTGCCAGCAGCACCACTAGCGGGGGGGCAGCAGATACGCAGTATTTT. Its translation is CASSTTSGGAADTQYF.